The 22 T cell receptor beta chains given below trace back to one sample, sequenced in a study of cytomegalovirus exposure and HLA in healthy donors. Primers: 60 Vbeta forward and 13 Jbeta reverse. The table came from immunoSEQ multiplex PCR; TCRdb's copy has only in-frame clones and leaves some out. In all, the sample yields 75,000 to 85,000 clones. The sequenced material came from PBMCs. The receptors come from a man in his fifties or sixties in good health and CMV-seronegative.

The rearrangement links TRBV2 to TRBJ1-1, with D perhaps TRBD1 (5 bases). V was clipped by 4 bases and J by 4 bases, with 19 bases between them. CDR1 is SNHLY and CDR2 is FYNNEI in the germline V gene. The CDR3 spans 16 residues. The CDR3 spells CASSGGRLRGGTEAFF. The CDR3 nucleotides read TGTGCCAGCAGTGGGGGCAGGCTCCGGGGGGGCACTGAAGCTTTCTTT.

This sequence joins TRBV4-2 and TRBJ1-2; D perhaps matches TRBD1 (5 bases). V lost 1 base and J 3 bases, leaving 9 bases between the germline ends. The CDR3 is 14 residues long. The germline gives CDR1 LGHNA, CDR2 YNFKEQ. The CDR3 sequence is CASSQGGFDYGYTF. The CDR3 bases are TGTGCCAGCAGCCAAGGGGGCTTCGACTATGGCTACACCTTC.

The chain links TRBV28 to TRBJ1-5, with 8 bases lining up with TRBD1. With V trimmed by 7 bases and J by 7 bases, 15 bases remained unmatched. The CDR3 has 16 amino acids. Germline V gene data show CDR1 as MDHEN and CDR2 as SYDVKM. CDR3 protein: CASNIRAGQGRQPQHF. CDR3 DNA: TGTGCCAGCAACATTAGAGCTGGACAGGGAAGGCAGCCCCAGCATTTT.

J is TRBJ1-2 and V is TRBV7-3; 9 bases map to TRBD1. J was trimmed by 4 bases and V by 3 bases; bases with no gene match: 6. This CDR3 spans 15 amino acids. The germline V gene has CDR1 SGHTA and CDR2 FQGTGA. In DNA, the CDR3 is TGTGCCAGCAGCTTCACCGGGACAGGGCGCTATGGCTACACCTTC. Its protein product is CASSFTGTGRYGYTF. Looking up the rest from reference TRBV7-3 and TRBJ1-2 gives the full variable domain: GAGVSQTPSNKVTEKGKYVELRCDPISGHTALYWYRQSLGQGPEFLIYFQGTGAADDSGLPNDRFFAVRPEGSVSTLKIQRTERGDSAVYLCASSFTGTGRYGYTFGSGTRLTVV.

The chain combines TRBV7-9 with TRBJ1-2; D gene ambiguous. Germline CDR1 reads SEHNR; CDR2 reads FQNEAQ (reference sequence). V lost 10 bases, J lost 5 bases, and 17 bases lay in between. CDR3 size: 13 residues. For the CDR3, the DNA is TGTGCCACCGGCCGGGTTGGTTCGTATGGCTACACCTTC. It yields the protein CATGRVGSYGYTF.

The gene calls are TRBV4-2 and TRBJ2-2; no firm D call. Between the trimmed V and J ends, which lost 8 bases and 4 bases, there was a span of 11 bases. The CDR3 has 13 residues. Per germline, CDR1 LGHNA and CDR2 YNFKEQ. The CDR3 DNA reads TGTGCCAGCTCAACGATGAGCACCGGGGAGCTGTTTTTT. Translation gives CASSTMSTGELFF.

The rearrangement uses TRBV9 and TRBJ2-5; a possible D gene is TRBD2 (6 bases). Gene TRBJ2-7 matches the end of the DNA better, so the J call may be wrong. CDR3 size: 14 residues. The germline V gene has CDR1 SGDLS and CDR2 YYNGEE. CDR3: CASSGRDSSYEQYF. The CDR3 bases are TGTGCCAGCAGCGGTAGGGACTCTTCCTACGAGCAGTACTTC.

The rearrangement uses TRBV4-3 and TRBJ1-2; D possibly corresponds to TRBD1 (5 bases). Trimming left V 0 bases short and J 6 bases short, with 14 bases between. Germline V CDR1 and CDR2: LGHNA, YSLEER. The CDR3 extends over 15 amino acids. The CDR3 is CASSQDLPGRDGYTF. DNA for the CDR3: TGCGCCAGCAGCCAAGATCTCCCAGGGAGGGATGGCTACACCTTC.

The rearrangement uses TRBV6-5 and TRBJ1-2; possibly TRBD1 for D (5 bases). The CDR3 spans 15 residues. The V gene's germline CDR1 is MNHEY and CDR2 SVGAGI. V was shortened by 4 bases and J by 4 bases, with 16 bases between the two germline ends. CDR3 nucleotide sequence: TGTGCCAGCAGTTGGACAAGCGATATTCGCTATGGCTACACCTTC. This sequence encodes CASSWTSDIRYGYTF.

The CDR3 sequence is CSAQQGARAEAFF. CDR3 bases: TGCAGCGCCCAACAGGGGGCGCGCGCTGAAGCTTTCTTT. The rearrangement links TRBV29-1 to TRBJ1-1, with TRBD1 matching over 9 bases. The CDR3 is 13 amino acids. V was clipped by 7 bases and J by 6 bases; unmatched bases: 9. Germline loops: CDR1 SQVTM, CDR2 ANQGSEA.

Here the CDR3 DNA reads TGTGCCTGGACTGGGGCATTAGGTTCACCCCTCCACTTT. This translates into CAWTGALGSPLHF. The chain joins TRBV30 to TRBJ1-6, with TRBD1 as a possible D gene (5 bases). This CDR3 has 13 amino acids. Per germline, CDR1 GTSNPN and CDR2 SVGIG (reference sequence). V lost 4 bases to trimming and J lost 9 bases, with 13 bases between them. Variable domain in full (rest from reference TRBV30 and TRBJ1-6): SQTIHQWPATLVQPVGSPLSLECTVEGTSNPNLYWYRQAAGRGLQLLFYSVGIGQISSEVPQNLSASRPQDRQFILSSKKLLLSDSGFYLCAWTGALGSPLHFGNGTRLTVT.

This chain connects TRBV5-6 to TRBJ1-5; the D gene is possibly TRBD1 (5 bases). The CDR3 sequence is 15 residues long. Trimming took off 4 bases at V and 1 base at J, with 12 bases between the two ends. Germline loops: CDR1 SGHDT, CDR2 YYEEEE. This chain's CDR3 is CASSAAPGSNQPQHF. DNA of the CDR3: TGTGCCAGCAGCGCCGCCCCAGGGAGCAATCAGCCCCAGCATTTT.

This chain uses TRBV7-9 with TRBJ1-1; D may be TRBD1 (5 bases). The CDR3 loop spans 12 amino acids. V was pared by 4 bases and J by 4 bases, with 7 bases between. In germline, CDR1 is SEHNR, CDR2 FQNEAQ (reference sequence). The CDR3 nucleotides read TGTGCCAGCAGCTCCGGGGGCACTGAAGCTTTCTTT. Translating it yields CASSSGGTEAFF. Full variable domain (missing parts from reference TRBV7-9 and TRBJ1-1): DTGVSQNPRHKITKRGQNVTFRCDPISEHNRLYWYRQTLGQGPEFLTYFQNEAQLEKSRLLSDRFSAERPKGSFSTLEIQRTEQGDSAMYLCASSSGGTEAFFGQGTRLTVV.

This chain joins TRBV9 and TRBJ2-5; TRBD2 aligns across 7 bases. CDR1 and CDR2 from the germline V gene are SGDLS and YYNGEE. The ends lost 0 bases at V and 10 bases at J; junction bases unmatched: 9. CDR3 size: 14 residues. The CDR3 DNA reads TGTGCCAGCAGCGTAGGCGGGGGTGGGTCAGACCAGTACTTC. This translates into CASSVGGGGSDQYF.

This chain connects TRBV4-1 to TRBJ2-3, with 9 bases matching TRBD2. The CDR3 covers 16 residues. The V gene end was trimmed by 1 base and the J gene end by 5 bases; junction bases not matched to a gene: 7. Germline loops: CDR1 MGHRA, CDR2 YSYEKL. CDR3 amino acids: CASSQVARGGRDTQYF. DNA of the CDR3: TGCGCCAGCAGCCAAGTTGCGCGGGGGGGCAGAGATACGCAGTATTTT.

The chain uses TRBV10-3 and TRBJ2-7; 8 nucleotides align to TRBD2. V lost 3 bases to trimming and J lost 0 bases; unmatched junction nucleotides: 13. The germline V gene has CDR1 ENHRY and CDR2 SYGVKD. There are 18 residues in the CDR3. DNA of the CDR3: TGTGCCATCAGTGAAAGCAAGAGCGGGGGAACTCTCTCCTACGAGCAGTACTTC. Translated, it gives CAISESKSGGTLSYEQYF.

CDR3 sequence (DNA): TGTGCCAGCAGCCTACAGGGAGGGGACACTGAAGCTTTCTTT. As protein: CASSLQGGDTEAFF. The V and J genes are TRBV6-4 and TRBJ1-1; D may be TRBD1 (6 bases). V lost 6 bases, J lost 3 bases, and 14 bases lay in between. The CDR3 runs 14 residues. Per the germline V gene, CDR1 is MRHNA and CDR2 is SNTAGT.

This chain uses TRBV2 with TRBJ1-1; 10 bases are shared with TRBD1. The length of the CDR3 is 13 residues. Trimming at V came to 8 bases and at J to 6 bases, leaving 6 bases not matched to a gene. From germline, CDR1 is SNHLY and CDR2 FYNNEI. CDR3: CASSGQGMSEAFF. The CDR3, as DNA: TGTGCCAGCTCGGGACAGGGGATGTCTGAAGCTTTCTTT. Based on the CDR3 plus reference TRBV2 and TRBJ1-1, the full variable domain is EPEVTQTPSHQVTQMGQEVILRCVPISNHLYFYWYRQILGQKVEFLVSFYNNEISEKSEIFDDQFSVERPDGSNFTLKIRSTKLEDSAMYFCASSGQGMSEAFFGQGTRLTVV.

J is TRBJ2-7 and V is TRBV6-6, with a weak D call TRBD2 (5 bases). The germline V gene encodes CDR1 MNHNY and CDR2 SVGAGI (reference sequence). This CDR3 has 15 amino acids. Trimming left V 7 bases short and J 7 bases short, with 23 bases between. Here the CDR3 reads CASTLLDGSLREQYF. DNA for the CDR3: TGTGCCAGCACTTTACTAGACGGATCCTTGAGAGAGCAGTACTTC.

CDR3 sequence: CASSAQASYEQYF. CDR3 sequence (DNA): TGTGCCAGCAGCGCACAGGCGTCCTACGAGCAGTACTTC. The chain carries TRBV9 and TRBJ2-7, with D perhaps TRBD1 (5 bases). Germline assignment: CDR1 SGDLS and CDR2 YYNGEE. V shed 3 bases and J shed 1 base, with 8 bases lying between them. This CDR3 is 13 amino acids long.

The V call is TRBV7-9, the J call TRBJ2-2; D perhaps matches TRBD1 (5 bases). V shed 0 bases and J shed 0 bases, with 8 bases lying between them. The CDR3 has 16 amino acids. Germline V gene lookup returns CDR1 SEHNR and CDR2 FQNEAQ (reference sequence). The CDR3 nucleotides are TGTGCCAGCAGCTTAGCGGTAGGGGCGAACACCGGGGAGCTGTTTTTT. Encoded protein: CASSLAVGANTGELFF.

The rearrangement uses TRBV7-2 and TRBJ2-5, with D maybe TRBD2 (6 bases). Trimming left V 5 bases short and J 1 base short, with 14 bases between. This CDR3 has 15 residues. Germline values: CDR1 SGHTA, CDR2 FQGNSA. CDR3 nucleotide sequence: TGTGCCAGCAGCCCCTCCGGGAGCCTCCAAGAGACCCAGTACTTC. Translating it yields CASSPSGSLQETQYF.